This TCR beta chain was captured in a study of T cell responses to AZD1222 COVID-19 vaccine. Generated by immunoSEQ multiplex PCR, the TCRdb table keeps only in-frame clones and is missing some. The sample shows tens of thousands of clones, 87% of them seen only once. The CDR3 is made up of 12 amino acids. V was clipped by 1 base and J by 6 bases, with 7 bases between them. Germline lookup yields CDR1 MNHEY and CDR2 SMNVEV (reference sequence). Whether given at about 4 or about 12 weeks, second doses were pooled. The specimen comprised peripheral blood, sampled 28 days after the second AZD1222 dose. This TCR was sampled from an adult who received the AZD1222 COVID-19 vaccine. V and J are TRBV27 and TRBJ2-7; no definite D call. The CDR3 DNA reads as TGTGCCAGCAGTTTATTAGGGCGCGAGCAGTACTTC. As protein: CASSLLGREQYF.